The text below deals with one T cell receptor beta chain. This clonotype was detected only once. This receptor's antigen is unknown. Base qualities are not recorded, but no much larger clone differs from it by a single base. One read alone is a weak basis. Here V drops 3 bases and J drops 11 bases, and the junction holds 2 bases not matched to any gene. The CDR3, from cysteine to phenylalanine, totals 12 residues. CDR3 DNA only is kept here, 36 bases in frame from base 1. In the germline V gene, CDR1 corresponds to SGHDN and CDR2 to FVKESK. Library preparation was by RT-PCR. The instrument given in TCRdb is Illumina HiSeq 2500. The public sequencing data were trimmed at Q25 with fastp and processed into clonotypes with MiXCR by TCRdb, which kept only in-frame beta chains. Here each entry gathers all rows of one CDR3 protein and keeps the most common genes and DNA. In this sample the table shows approximately 700,000 distinct CDR3 sequences, roughly 13% of which occur a single time. Of the sample, 5.5% to 7% falls within the top ten clones.

These data are taken from a study of response to subunit inactivated influenza vaccine (dated by TCRdb to the late 2010s). Concerning the study at large: Deep quantitative T cell receptor repertoire profiling was used in the study to track responses to a trivalent subunit inactivated influenza vaccine. Points the paper makes about the study in general: The authors suggested that each seasonal influenza vaccination may recruit only a limited number of new T cells.

Here the sequenced sample was PBMCs from blood, taken 14 to 15 days before vaccination. This TCR derives from a man in his fifties who received an inactivated influenza vaccine. Donor details come from another sample of the same person, matched by shared clones. The chain links TRBV14 with TRBJ1-4; TRBD1 lines up with 8 middle nucleotides. The nucleotides read TGTGCCAGCAGCCAGAGGACAGGGAAACTGTTTTTT. Its coded protein is CASSQRTGKLFF.